The 31 T cell receptor beta chains given below trace back to one sample, sequenced in a study of CD8 T cells in Susac syndrome (dated by TCRdb to between 2018 and 2021). The protocol used for the library was the immunoSEQ multiplex PCR assay. RNA was extracted with the RNeasy kit and roughly 0.5 to 1 ug was reverse transcribed using random hexamers. TCRdb reanalyzed the raw reads on its own, using fastp at Q25 for trimming and MiXCR for clone calling, and kept in-frame beta chains. Entries that share a CDR3 protein sequence are merged under the most common genes and DNA. Counted in this sample were about 300,000 distinct CDR3 sequences; about 82% of them appeared once. Approximately 0.2% of the sample goes to the ten largest clones. Sequenced material: CD8+ T cells from PBMCs. Receptors were obtained from a human donor with multiple sclerosis.

V and J are TRBV7-9 and TRBJ2-7; D perhaps matches TRBD1 (6 bases). Trimming removed 5 bases at V and 2 bases at J, with 13 bases between. CDR1 is SEHNR, CDR2 FQNEAQ, per germline (reference sequence). The CDR3 totals 14 residues. DNA of the CDR3: TGTGCCAGCAGCAGGCAGGGGTTACCCTACGAGCAGTACTTC. As protein: CASSRQGLPYEQYF.

This sequence joins TRBV25-1 and TRBJ2-1; 8 positions match TRBD1. The V and J ends lost 0 bases and 8 bases, in that order; junction bases with no gene match: 9. The length of the CDR3 is 16 residues. Looked up from germline, CDR1 is MGHDK and CDR2 is SYGVNS. The CDR3 sequence is CASSEYWAGGGDEQFF. Here the CDR3 DNA reads TGTGCCAGCAGTGAATATTGGGCAGGGGGCGGCGATGAGCAGTTCTTC.

V and J are TRBV9 and TRBJ1-2; TRBD1 matches at 8 bases. The CDR3 extends over 13 amino acids. Germline loops: CDR1 SGDLS, CDR2 YYNGEE. Trimming at V came to 1 base and at J to 7 bases, leaving 3 bases not matched to a gene. For the CDR3, the DNA is TGTGCCAGCAGCGTATCAGGGGGCTCTGGCTACACCTTC. Amino acid sequence: CASSVSGGSGYTF.

The V gene is TRBV5-1, the J gene TRBJ1-2, with D unclear. Germline values: CDR1 SGHRS, CDR2 YFSETQ. Trimming stripped 0 bases from V and 2 bases from J, with 11 bases between. This CDR3 spans 15 amino acids. DNA for the CDR3: TGCGCCAGCAGCTTGGCGCAGGAACTAAACTATGGCTACACCTTC. It is translated as CASSLAQELNYGYTF.

The chain joins TRBV27 to TRBJ2-7; D perhaps matches TRBD2 (5 bases). The V gene's germline CDR1 is MNHEY and CDR2 SMNVEV (reference sequence). Deletions cut 5 bases from V and 3 bases from J, with 11 bases between. The CDR3 length is 13 residues. CDR3 nucleotide sequence: TGTGCCAGCAGTAGCGGTTTTTACTACGAGCAGTACTTC. Its protein is CASSSGFYYEQYF.

This clonotype was seen just once. This chain links TRBV3-1 with TRBJ2-7; D uncertain. The germline V gene encodes CDR1 LGHDT and CDR2 YNNKEL (reference sequence). The CDR3 contains 13 residues. V lost 0 bases and J lost 6, with 9 bases in between. Here the CDR3 DNA reads TGTGCCAGCAGCCAAGAAAGTTGGAGCGAGCAGTACTTC. Translated: CASSQESWSEQYF.

The chain employs TRBV20-1 and TRBJ1-2, with D unclear. CDR1 and CDR2 (germline): DFQATT, SNEGSKA (reference sequence). V shed 0 bases and J shed 7 bases, with 15 bases lying between them. This CDR3 has 14 amino acids. The CDR3 DNA reads as TGCAGTGCTAGAGATCGCACAGTTCCCCCTGGCTACACCTTC. Translated, it gives CSARDRTVPPGYTF.

The rearrangement links TRBV7-9 to TRBJ2-1; 9 bases map to TRBD1. Germline V CDR1 and CDR2: SEHNR, FQNEAQ (reference sequence). With 5 bases clipped from V and 4 bases from J, the junction kept 6 bases outside the gene matches. The CDR3 length is 15 residues. CDR3 loop: CASSADRGRYNEQFF. The DNA for the CDR3 is TGTGCCAGCAGCGCGGACAGGGGAAGGTACAATGAGCAGTTCTTC.

The chain uses TRBV6-2 or TRBV6-3 and TRBJ2-7; D perhaps matches TRBD1 (5 bases). Germline assignment: CDR1 MNHEY and CDR2 SVGEGT. Trimming cost V 2 bases and J 2 bases, with 16 bases left between them. CDR3 length: 16 residues. The CDR3 sequence: CASSYVGVGFTYEQYF. The CDR3 DNA follows: TGTGCCAGCAGTTACGTAGGGGTCGGGTTCACCTACGAGCAGTACTTC.

This chain uses TRBV5-1 with TRBJ2-7; the match to TRBD2 covers 12 bases. Per the germline V gene, CDR1 is SGHRS and CDR2 is YFSETQ. V was clipped by 5 bases and J by 2 bases; unmatched bases: 5. There are 15 residues in the CDR3. The CDR3 spells CASRATSGGTYEQYF. The CDR3 DNA is TGCGCCAGCAGAGCGACTAGCGGGGGCACCTACGAGCAGTACTTC.

V is TRBV5-5 and J is TRBJ1-2; 8 nucleotides line up with TRBD1. Losses at the gene ends were 2 bases for V and 4 bases for J; bases not matched to a gene: 4. CDR1 and CDR2 from the germline V gene are SGHKS and YYEKEE (reference sequence). The CDR3 totals 14 residues. The CDR3, as DNA: TGTGCCAGCAGCTTTCAGGGGGCGCGCTATGGCTACACCTTC. It encodes CASSFQGARYGYTF.

On this clonotype itself: The junction and the germline gene differ at one end; a read error may be behind it. This chain connects TRBV13 to TRBJ2-7, with TRBD2 as a possible D gene (5 bases). This CDR3 comprises 13 residues. Germline V gene data show CDR1 as PRHDT and CDR2 as FYEKMQ (reference sequence). The CDR3 DNA is TGTGCCAGCGGCTTACAGCGGTCCTACGAGCAGTACTTC. The encoded protein is CASGLQRSYEQYF. The full variable domain, rest sourced from reference TRBV13 and TRBJ2-7, is AAGVIQSPRHLIKEKRETATLKCYPIPRHDTVYWYQQGPGQDPQFLISFYEKMQSDKGSIPDRFSAQQFSDYHSELNMSSLELGDSALYFCASGLQRSYEQYFGPGTRLTVT.

The gene calls are TRBV13 and TRBJ2-3; D is undetermined. Germline V gene sequence: CDR1 PRHDT, CDR2 FYEKMQ (reference sequence). V gave up 1 base and J gave up 4 bases, with 12 bases separating them. CDR3 length: 15 residues. The CDR3 protein is CASSLALLGSDTQYF. CDR3 DNA: TGTGCCAGCAGCTTAGCTCTTCTAGGGTCAGATACGCAGTATTTT.

CDR3 protein: CASSQLRTSGHNEQFF. DNA for the CDR3: TGTGCCAGCAGCCAACTTCGGACTAGCGGTCACAATGAGCAGTTCTTC. The chain recombines TRBV3-1 with TRBJ2-1; the match to TRBD2 covers 10 bases. The CDR3 has 16 amino acids. From germline, CDR1 is LGHDT and CDR2 YNNKEL (reference sequence). The J segment lost 5 bases and the V segment lost 2 bases, leaving 6 bases of the junction unmatched.

V is TRBV4-3 and J is TRBJ2-2; TRBD1 aligns across 7 bases. With 4 bases clipped from V and 6 bases from J, the junction kept 5 bases outside the gene matches. Germline values: CDR1 LGHNA, CDR2 YSLEER. This CDR3 comprises 14 residues. CDR3 sequence (DNA): TGCGCCAGCAGCCCATCCCAGGGGGCCGGGGAGCTGTTTTTT. It yields the protein CASSPSQGAGELFF.

The CDR3 loop reads CASSFGTVPPYEQYF. CDR3 nucleotides: TGTGCCAGCAGTTTCGGGACGGTTCCACCCTACGAGCAGTACTTC. The chain uses TRBV27 and TRBJ2-7; D may correspond to TRBD1 or TRBD2 (5 bases each). The V end lost 3 bases, the J end lost 2 bases, and 14 bases lay between the germline ends. The V gene's germline CDR1 is MNHEY and CDR2 SMNVEV (reference sequence). The CDR3 is 15 residues long.

The rearrangement joins TRBV29-1 to TRBJ2-7, with TRBD2 as a possible D gene (5 bases). V was cut by 6 bases and J by 6 bases, with 27 bases left in between. The CDR3 loop spans 16 amino acids. Germline values: CDR1 SQVTM, CDR2 ANQGSEA. CDR3 nucleotide sequence: TGCAGCGTGGCGGGTCGGAACGGCCTCAATACCTGCGAGCAGTACTTC. It translates to CSVAGRNGLNTCEQYF.

This clonotype was seen more than once but under ten times. This chain uses TRBV30 with TRBJ2-1; D remains unclear. Germline loops: CDR1 GTSNPN, CDR2 SVGIG (reference sequence). The CDR3 is made up of 12 amino acids. Trimming shortened V by 3 bases and J by 8 bases, and 11 bases separated the two germline ends. This CDR3 is CAWSDPSDEQFF. The CDR3 nucleotides read TGTGCCTGGAGCGATCCGAGCGATGAGCAGTTCTTC.

J is TRBJ1-1 and V is TRBV7-9, with D possibly matching TRBD1 (6 bases). The CDR3 length is 15 residues. The germline gives CDR1 SEHNR, CDR2 FQNEAQ (reference sequence). Trimming removed 3 bases at V and 6 bases at J, with 17 bases between. The DNA for the CDR3 is TGTGCCAGCAGCTTTCACTTGGGGGCAGCAGCTGAAGCTTTCTTT. It yields the protein CASSFHLGAAAEAFF.

This chain uses TRBV10-2 with TRBJ2-7; no definite D call. The V end was cut by 2 bases, the J end by 5 bases, with 13 bases between. CDR3 length: 14 amino acids. Per the germline V gene, CDR1 is WSHSY and CDR2 is SAAADI. CDR3 protein: CASSEGRVRNEQYF. In DNA form, the CDR3 reads TGCGCCAGCAGTGAGGGTAGGGTCCGGAACGAGCAGTACTTC.

The rearrangement joins TRBV9 to TRBJ2-1, with TRBD1 as a possible D gene (5 bases). V gave up 0 bases and J gave up 5 bases, with 15 bases separating them. Germline V gene sequence: CDR1 SGDLS, CDR2 YYNGEE. The CDR3 has 16 residues. The CDR3 spells CASSVGGRGANNEQFF. CDR3 coding DNA: TGTGCCAGCAGCGTAGGTGGTAGGGGCGCGAACAATGAGCAGTTCTTC.

This chain uses TRBV15 with TRBJ1-5, with TRBD1 identical over 7 bases. Germline values: CDR1 LNHNV, CDR2 YYDKDF (reference sequence). The CDR3 sequence is 18 residues long. The junction had 15 bases not matched to a gene; V was cut back by 0 bases and J by 7 bases. This CDR3 reads CATSRDGLGRQGKQPQHF. For the CDR3, the DNA is TGTGCCACCAGCAGAGATGGCCTAGGGAGACAGGGTAAACAGCCCCAGCATTTT.

The chain joins TRBV30 to TRBJ2-7; D is unresolved. This CDR3 has 12 residues. V was shortened by 3 bases and J by 0 bases, with 6 bases between the two germline ends. In germline, CDR1 is GTSNPN, CDR2 SVGIG (reference sequence). This CDR3 is CAWSWSSYEQYF. The CDR3 bases are TGTGCCTGGAGCTGGAGCTCCTACGAGCAGTACTTC.

The count of this clonotype is one. The rearrangement links TRBV28 to TRBJ1-1; D is possibly TRBD1 (6 bases). The germline CDR1 and CDR2 sequences are MDHEN and SYDVKM. With 7 bases removed from V and 5 bases from J, the gap between germline ends came to 17 bases. The CDR3 contains 14 residues. This chain's CDR3 is CASITQGMRTEAFF. CDR3 DNA sequence: TGTGCCAGCATCACACAGGGAATGAGGACTGAAGCTTTCTTT.

The chain joins TRBV6-6 to TRBJ2-7, with 13 nucleotides matching TRBD2. Per germline, CDR1 MNHNY and CDR2 SVGAGI (reference sequence). The J segment lost 6 bases and the V segment lost 6 bases, leaving 8 bases of the junction unmatched. The CDR3 has 15 amino acids. The CDR3 sequence: CASSQGLAGIGEQYF. CDR3 DNA sequence: TGTGCCAGCAGCCAGGGACTAGCGGGAATCGGCGAGCAGTACTTC.

This chain connects TRBV15 to TRBJ1-4, with 8 nucleotides matching TRBD1. V lost 1 base, J lost 6 bases, and 4 bases stayed unmatched. The CDR3 loop spans 15 amino acids. Per germline, CDR1 LNHNV and CDR2 YYDKDF (reference sequence). The CDR3 region has the DNA TGTGCCACCAGCAGAGTGGACAGGGAGGATGAAAAACTGTTTTTT. Amino acids: CATSRVDREDEKLFF. Together with reference TRBV15 and TRBJ1-4, the CDR3 gives the full variable domain: DAMVIQNPRYQVTQFGKPVTLSCSQTLNHNVMYWYQQKSSQAPKLLFHYYDKDFNNEADTPDNFQSRRPNTSFCFLDIRSPGLGDTAMYLCATSRVDREDEKLFFGSGTQLSVL.

This clonotype was seen a single time. V is TRBV11-1 and J is TRBJ2-7, with D perhaps TRBD1 (6 bases). Trimming took off 5 bases at V and 1 base at J, with 12 bases between the two ends. CDR1 and CDR2 from the germline V gene are SGHAT and FQDESV (reference sequence). The CDR3 has 14 residues. The CDR3 protein is CASSIWDTSYEQYF. CDR3 bases: TGTGCCAGCAGCATCTGGGACACATCCTACGAGCAGTACTTC.

The V and J genes are TRBV5-5 and TRBJ1-5; tentatively, D is TRBD1 (6 bases). The V gene's germline CDR1 is SGHKS and CDR2 YYEKEE (reference sequence). This CDR3 comprises 15 residues. Trimming shortened V by 2 bases and J by 4 bases, and 13 bases separated the two germline ends. This chain's CDR3 is CASSFGQSFNQPQHF. DNA for the CDR3: TGTGCCAGCAGCTTCGGACAGTCTTTTAATCAGCCCCAGCATTTT.

The rearrangement links TRBV30 to TRBJ1-6; D is possibly TRBD1 (5 bases). Germline CDR1 and CDR2: GTSNPN and SVGIG (reference sequence). V was cut by 3 bases and J by 10 bases, with 16 bases left in between. The CDR3 sequence is 14 residues long. The CDR3 sequence: CAWSPREIRSPLHF. CDR3 sequence (DNA): TGTGCCTGGAGCCCCAGGGAGATACGATCACCCCTCCACTTT. The full variable domain, with the rest looked up from reference TRBV30 and TRBJ1-6, is SQTIHQWPATLVQPVGSPLSLECTVEGTSNPNLYWYRQAAGRGLQLLFYSVGIGQISSEVPQNLSASRPQDRQFILSSKKLLLSDSGFYLCAWSPREIRSPLHFGNGTRLTVT.

This clonotype was counted ten times or more. This sequence joins TRBV7-2 and TRBJ2-7; TRBD2 matches 13 bases. From germline, CDR1 is SGHTA and CDR2 FQGNSA. V shed 4 bases, J shed 2 bases, and the junction held 8 bases outside the gene matches. This CDR3 region has 17 residues. CDR3 sequence: CASSSTRLAGGTYEQYF. In nucleotides, the CDR3 is TGTGCCAGCAGCTCTACACGACTAGCGGGAGGAACCTACGAGCAGTACTTC. Together with reference TRBV7-2 and TRBJ2-7, the CDR3 gives the full variable domain: GAGVSQSPSNKVTEKGKDVELRCDPISGHTALYWYRQSLGQGLEFLIYFQGNSAPDKSGLPSDRFSAERTGGSVSTLTIQRTQQEDSAVYLCASSSTRLAGGTYEQYFGPGTRLTVT.

The rearrangement links TRBV20-1 to TRBJ2-7; D perhaps matches TRBD2 (5 bases). The germline gives CDR1 DFQATT, CDR2 SNEGSKA (reference sequence). The germline V and J ends were trimmed by 6 bases and 0 bases, with 12 bases remaining between them. CDR3 length equals 13 residues. CDR3 in amino acids: CSARVVSSYEQYF. In DNA form, the CDR3 reads TGCAGTGCGCGGGTGGTTAGCTCCTACGAGCAGTACTTC.